This TCR beta chain derives from a study of control samples from healthy donors and cancer patients. Method: immunoSEQ multiplex PCR; TCRdb's copy keeps in-frame clones and lacks some. In the table there are some 250,000 clones, approximately 80% of which are singletons. The sample holds a few counts of this clone. The TCR sequence derives from a woman aged 55-70 years with lung cancer. Sequencing input: PBMCs.

This CDR3 is CASSDRAYSPLHF. DNA of the CDR3: TGTGCCAGCAGTGACAGAGCCTATTCACCCCTCCACTTT. The J gene is TRBJ1-6, the V gene TRBV12-3 or TRBV12-4, with a tentative D call TRBD1 (5 bases). This CDR3 is built from 13 residues. The germline V and J ends were trimmed by 5 bases and 8 bases, with 10 bases remaining between them.